Each of the 14 T cell receptor beta chains below was sequenced from the same sample in a study of T cells in Graves' hyperthyroidism and ophthalmopathy (dated by TCRdb to about 2019). The library relied on multiplex PCR. Sequenced on an Illumina HiSeq 2000. The TCR beta CDR3 regions were amplified from RNA transcripts. The first round of RT-PCR for the TCR CDR3 was performed with the HTBI primer set and the Qiagen OneStep RT-PCR kit. The raw public reads went through TCRdb reprocessing: fastp at Q25, MiXCR clone calling, in-frame beta chains kept. Merged by CDR3 protein, the rows form single entries marked with the most common genes and DNA. Recorded for this sample are some 510,000 distinct CDR3 sequences; roughly 20% of them occurred a single time. Jointly, the top ten make up approximately 25% of the sample. The source material was blood. These receptors came from a man younger than 30 with Graves' hyperthyroidism.

This clonotype appeared many times. The chain couples TRBV28 to TRBJ1-3, with D hard to call. The CDR3 runs 15 residues. CDR1 is MDHEN and CDR2 is SYDVKM in the germline V gene. The V end was cut by 3 bases, the J end by 2 bases, with 11 bases between. The CDR3 spells CASSFSGVPGNTIYF. CDR3 nucleotide sequence: TGTGCCAGCAGTTTTTCTGGGGTACCTGGAAACACCATATATTTT. Variable domain in full (rest from reference TRBV28 and TRBJ1-3): DVKVTQSSRYLVKRTGEKVFLECVQDMDHENMFWYRQDPGLGLRLIYFSYDVKMKEKGDIPEGYSVSREKKERFSLILESASTNQTSMYLCASSFSGVPGNTIYFGEGSWLTVV.

Notes on this clonotype: This may stem from a read error, because a much larger clone lies one nucleotide away. The final CDR3 position lacks the conserved phenylalanine or tryptophan, pointing to a likely read error. V gene TRBV28 combines with J gene TRBJ1-2, with 9 nucleotides matching TRBD1. Germline trimming cut 7 bases from V and 4 bases from J; bases unmatched to any gene: 4. Germline V gene sequence: CDR1 MDHEN, CDR2 SYDVKM. CDR3 size: 13 residues. The chain's CDR3 is CASTGDRVYGYTY. DNA for the CDR3: TGTGCCAGCACTGGGGACAGGGTCTATGGCTACACCTAC.

At least ten counts were recorded for this clonotype. The chain has TRBV11-2 and TRBJ1-2; 9 bases are a match to TRBD1. This CDR3 has 15 residues. The ends lost 3 bases at V and 5 bases at J; junction bases unmatched: 7. Germline V gene data show CDR1 as SGHAT and CDR2 as FQNNGV. CDR3 sequence: CASSLGQGDLYGYTF. The CDR3 DNA is TGTGCCAGCAGCTTGGGACAGGGAGACCTATATGGCTACACCTTC. Full variable domain (missing parts from reference TRBV11-2 and TRBJ1-2): EAGVAQSPRYKIIEKRQSVAFWCNPISGHATLYWYQQILGQGPKLLIQFQNNGVVDDSQLPKDRFSAERLKGVDSTLKIQPAKLEDSAVYLCASSLGQGDLYGYTFGSGTRLTVV.

There are a few counts of this clonotype. V and J are TRBV6-1 and TRBJ1-6; D unclear. In germline, CDR1 is MNHNS, CDR2 SASEGT. Trimming cost V 7 bases and J 6 bases, with 13 bases left between them. The CDR3 runs to 14 residues. CDR3 amino acids: CASNPDRINSPLHF. In DNA form, the CDR3 reads TGTGCCAGCAACCCGGACCGAATTAATTCACCCCTCCACTTT.

This clonotype was counted ten times or more. This chain links TRBV15 with TRBJ1-5, with unresolved D. The germline V and J ends were trimmed by 0 bases and 6 bases, with 12 bases remaining between them. This CDR3 comprises 15 residues. The V gene's germline CDR1 is LNHNV and CDR2 YYDKDF (reference sequence). CDR3 sequence: CATSRDGRLSQPQHF. The CDR3 DNA is TGTGCCACCAGCAGAGATGGCAGGCTGTCTCAGCCCCAGCATTTT.

In its sample, this clonotype was seen many times. The chain combines TRBV7-6 with TRBJ2-5; D is possibly TRBD1 (6 bases). The CDR3 totals 14 residues. Trimming stripped 3 bases from V and 5 bases from J, with 13 bases between. Germline V lookup: CDR1 SGHVS, CDR2 FNYEAQ. CDR3 bases: TGTGCCAGCAGCTTTCAGGGGCGCCAGGAGACCCAGTACTTC. This sequence encodes CASSFQGRQETQYF.

This chain links TRBV27 with TRBJ2-7; D gene uncertain. The V end lost 6 bases, the J end lost 0 bases, and 9 bases lay between the germline ends. This CDR3 region has 13 residues. The germline V gene encodes CDR1 MNHEY and CDR2 SMNVEV (reference sequence). The CDR3 reads CASRRTNSYEQYF. The CDR3 coding sequence is TGTGCCAGCAGAAGGACGAACTCCTACGAGCAGTACTTC.

This clonotype was found many times. The chain is built from TRBV11-2 and TRBJ2-7; D possibly corresponds to TRBD2 (5 bases). Per germline, CDR1 SGHAT and CDR2 FQNNGV. V gave up 5 bases and J gave up 2 bases, with 16 bases separating them. The CDR3 is 15 residues long. Here the CDR3 reads CASSVQGNGAYEQYF. CDR3 nucleotides: TGTGCCAGCAGCGTCCAAGGGAACGGGGCCTACGAGCAGTACTTC. Together with reference TRBV11-2 and TRBJ2-7, the CDR3 gives the full variable domain: EAGVAQSPRYKIIEKRQSVAFWCNPISGHATLYWYQQILGQGPKLLIQFQNNGVVDDSQLPKDRFSAERLKGVDSTLKIQPAKLEDSAVYLCASSVQGNGAYEQYFGPGTRLTVT.

This clonotype was detected many times. This chain uses TRBV27 with TRBJ1-2; unclear D gene. Germline CDR1 MNHEY, CDR2 SMNVEV (reference sequence). The CDR3 loop spans 14 amino acids. Deletions cut 2 bases from V and 1 base from J, with 8 bases between. The CDR3 reads CASSLGPFNYGYTF. The CDR3 DNA sequence: TGTGCCAGCAGTTTAGGGCCGTTTAACTATGGCTACACCTTC.

This clonotype was observed at least ten times. The J gene is TRBJ1-2, the V gene TRBV12-3 or TRBV12-4; D unresolved. Between the trimmed V and J ends, which lost 5 bases and 4 bases, there was a span of 17 bases. The CDR3 consists of 15 residues. The CDR3 coding sequence is TGTGCCAGCAGTCCTCAGGTGGGCTACGGCTATGGCTACACCTTC. Translation: CASSPQVGYGYGYTF.

The table lists this clonotype with many counts. This chain connects TRBV6-4 to TRBJ1-2; D is undetermined. CDR3 length equals 15 residues. Trimming stripped 5 bases from V and 5 bases from J, with 18 bases between. Germline lookup yields CDR1 MRHNA and CDR2 SNTAGT. In nucleotides, the CDR3 is TGTGCCAGCAGTCAGTCCCCAGGAGGCTTATATGGCTACACCTTC. Protein: CASSQSPGGLYGYTF.

This clonotype was counted a few times. The V and J genes are TRBV3-1 and TRBJ2-5; 13 positions agree with TRBD2. Trimming took 2 bases from V and 5 from J; bases not matched to a gene: 5. Germline V gives CDR1 LGHDT, CDR2 YNNKEL (reference sequence). The CDR3 loop spans 16 amino acids. CDR3 sequence: CASSQRTSGGGETQYF. The CDR3 nucleotides read TGTGCCAGCAGCCAAAGGACTAGCGGGGGTGGGGAGACCCAGTACTTC.

This clonotype has ten or more counts. The V gene is TRBV29-1, the J gene TRBJ1-1; weak D call: TRBD1 (5 bases). The V gene's germline CDR1 is SQVTM and CDR2 ANQGSEA. There are 17 residues in the CDR3. The chain's CDR3 is CSARPATGWGLDTEAFF. CDR3 DNA sequence: TGCAGTGCCCGACCGGCCACAGGCTGGGGGTTAGACACTGAAGCTTTCTTT.

In this sample, this clonotype turned up many times. The V and J genes are TRBV28 and TRBJ1-2; D is unclear. CDR3 length: 12 amino acids. Looked up from germline, CDR1 is MDHEN and CDR2 is SYDVKM. V was pared by 2 bases and J by 7 bases, with 8 bases between. The DNA for the CDR3 is TGTGCCAGCAGTTTACCTACTGCTGGCTACACCTTC. Amino acid sequence: CASSLPTAGYTF.